The 14 T cell receptor beta chains below all came from one sample that was sequenced in a study of beta chain features in type 1 diabetes. Expressed TCRB transcripts were sequenced because the entire RNA isolate underwent reverse transcription. TCRdb keeps only in-frame clones here, not all; method: immunoSEQ multiplex PCR. The data contain 120,000 to 150,000 clones, 6.9% of them singletons. Source material: central memory CD4+ T cells from blood. Every receptor here comes from a young woman in good health.

This clone was counted between two and nine times. This rearrangement joins TRBV7-9 to TRBJ2-7, with D perhaps TRBD1 (6 bases). CDR1 SEHNR and CDR2 FQNEAQ come from the germline V gene (reference sequence). The CDR3 has 13 amino acids. V lost 5 bases and J lost 5, with 13 bases in between. CDR3 DNA: TGTGCCAGCAGCCGACAGGCGTTGGACGAGCAGTACTTC. Translation gives CASSRQALDEQYF.

This clone was picked up a small number of times. This rearrangement joins TRBV7-8 to TRBJ2-7; D unresolved. The germline V and J ends were trimmed by 3 bases and 0 bases, with 12 bases remaining between them. This CDR3 region has 15 residues. Germline assignment: CDR1 SGHVS and CDR2 FQNEAQ. This CDR3 is CASSFSAGGSYEQYF. The CDR3 nucleotides read TGTGCCAGCAGCTTTAGTGCCGGCGGCTCCTACGAGCAGTACTTC.

Details on this clone: Distinct nucleotide sequences in the sample also encode this CDR3. This sequence joins TRBV4-3 and TRBJ1-1; D is unresolved. This CDR3 has 13 amino acids. CDR1 and CDR2 from the germline V gene are LGHNA and YSLEER. V lost 0 bases, J lost 4 bases, and 6 bases lay in between. DNA for the CDR3: TGCGCCAGCAGCCAAGAGCCAGGCACTGAAGCTTTCTTT. As protein: CASSQEPGTEAFF.

In its sample, this clone was seen a few times. The rearrangement links TRBV2 to TRBJ2-5; the match to TRBD2 covers 14 bases. CDR1 SNHLY and CDR2 FYNNEI come from the germline V gene. The CDR3 covers 16 residues. The trim removed 7 bases at V and 4 bases at J, leaving 8 bases unmatched. CDR3 protein: CASTSSGTSGRETQYF. CDR3 DNA: TGTGCCAGCACTTCATCCGGGACTAGCGGGAGAGAGACCCAGTACTTC.

The chain employs TRBV7-9 and TRBJ2-7; D may be TRBD1 (5 bases). There are 13 residues in the CDR3. Germline V gene data show CDR1 as SEHNR and CDR2 as FQNEAQ (reference sequence). V gave up 3 bases and J gave up 8 bases, with 14 bases separating them. The CDR3 sequence: CASSFSGQEKQYF. CDR3 coding DNA: TGTGCCAGCAGCTTCTCAGGGCAGGAGAAGCAGTACTTC.

This clone was seen a handful of times. CDR3 protein: CASSLAASGANVLTF. DNA of the CDR3: TGTGCCAGCAGCTTAGCGGCTTCTGGGGCCAACGTCCTGACTTTC. The chain combines TRBV7-2 with TRBJ2-6; D remains ambiguous. The germline CDR1 and CDR2 sequences are SGHTA and FQGNSA. V was pared by 0 bases and J by 1 base, with 4 bases between. The CDR3 has 15 residues.

The chain carries TRBV28 and TRBJ2-1; 12 positions agree with TRBD2. Per germline, CDR1 MDHEN and CDR2 SYDVKM. CDR3 size: 19 residues. Germline trimming cut 5 bases from V and 1 base from J; bases unmatched to any gene: 12. This CDR3 reads CASSPLWTSGIISYNEQFF. For the CDR3, the DNA is TGTGCCAGCAGTCCTTTATGGACTAGCGGGATAATTTCCTACAATGAGCAGTTCTTC.

This clone was seen a few times. The chain uses TRBV19 and TRBJ2-1; TRBD1 aligns across 9 bases. Germline V gives CDR1 LNHDA, CDR2 SQIVND (reference sequence). Germline trimming cut 10 bases from V and 3 bases from J; bases unmatched to any gene: 13. This CDR3 region has 16 residues. The CDR3 spells CATSNPGQGFYNEQFF. The CDR3 region has the DNA TGTGCCACCTCGAACCCGGGACAGGGTTTCTACAATGAGCAGTTCTTC.

This clone came up a few times. CDR3 in amino acids: CAWSVIDTQYF. The CDR3 DNA follows: TGTGCCTGGAGTGTCATAGATACGCAGTATTTT. The chain carries TRBV30 and TRBJ2-3; D remains unclear. Trimming left V 0 bases short and J 5 bases short, with 3 bases between. The CDR3 length is 11 residues. CDR1 and CDR2 (germline): GTSNPN, SVGIG (reference sequence).

This clone was picked up a small number of times. The V gene is TRBV19, the J gene TRBJ2-5, with 10 nucleotides matching TRBD2. Germline V gives CDR1 LNHDA, CDR2 SQIVND (reference sequence). This CDR3 comprises 13 residues. The J segment lost 5 bases and the V segment lost 7 bases, leaving 4 bases of the junction unmatched. The CDR3 DNA sequence: TGTGCCAGTAAAACTAGCGGGATGGAGACCCAGTACTTC. Translating gives CASKTSGMETQYF.

This clone was recorded a few times. The chain is built from TRBV6-1 and TRBJ2-5; the match to TRBD1 covers 10 bases. In germline, CDR1 is MNHNS, CDR2 SASEGT. The CDR3 covers 13 residues. Germline trimming cut 7 bases from V and 7 bases from J; bases unmatched to any gene: 6. In DNA form, the CDR3 reads TGTGCCAGCACCCGGACAGGGGGTCTGACCCAGTACTTC. Its translation: CASTRTGGLTQYF.

The gene calls are TRBV5-1 and TRBJ1-3; TRBD1 is a possible D gene (6 bases). V was clipped by 6 bases and J by 1 base, with 11 bases between them. Germline V gene data show CDR1 as SGHRS and CDR2 as YFSETQ. The CDR3 loop spans 14 amino acids. This CDR3 reads CASTSGASGNTIYF. For the CDR3, the DNA is TGCGCCAGCACCTCAGGGGCTTCTGGAAACACCATATATTTT.

This clone was picked up many times. The chain has TRBV19 and TRBJ2-1, with a tentative D call TRBD1 (5 bases). Per germline, CDR1 LNHDA and CDR2 SQIVND (reference sequence). Trimming removed 6 bases at V and 12 bases at J, with 15 bases between. The CDR3 has 12 residues. CDR3 in DNA: TGTGCCAGTAGCCAAGGGGCAGTTTGGCAGTTCTTC. Amino acids: CASSQGAVWQFF.

The chain uses TRBV28 and TRBJ1-2, with D tentatively TRBD1 (6 bases). Trimming stripped 5 bases from V and 0 bases from J, with 10 bases between. CDR1 is MDHEN, CDR2 SYDVKM, per germline. The CDR3 covers 14 residues. As DNA, the CDR3 is TGTGCCAGCAGTGGGGACACCGCTAACTATGGCTACACCTTC. It is translated as CASSGDTANYGYTF.